The clone carrying this T cell receptor (beta chain) was recorded many times. V was clipped by 4 bases and J by 5 bases, with 15 bases between them. The germline gives CDR1 SGHRS, CDR2 YFSETQ. This CDR3 has 14 residues. TCRdb ran MiXCR on the 5' RACE reads and lists one entry per CDR3 protein. The sample lists approximately 150,000 distinct CDR3 sequences; around 3.5% were seen once. This sample was included in a study of identical twins. This clonotype was obtained from a man aged 18-30 years in good health. V is TRBV5-1 and J is TRBJ2-5, with D perhaps TRBD1 or TRBD2 (6 bases each). The material sequenced was memory T cells sorted from blood. The CDR3 region is CASSAEGVGETQYF. The CDR3 DNA is TGCGCCAGCAGCGCGGAGGGGGTAGGGGAGACCCAGTACTTC.